This TCR beta chain appears in the sequencing data of a study of cytomegalovirus exposure and HLA in healthy donors. 60 Vbeta and 13 Jbeta primers were used in PCR. The data were produced by immunoSEQ multiplex PCR, yet TCRdb's version contains in-frame clones alone and is incomplete. The listing contains about 70,000 clones. The CDR3 totals 15 residues. With 5 bases clipped from V and 3 bases from J, the junction kept 6 bases outside the gene matches. From germline, CDR1 is MDHEN and CDR2 SYDVKM. Notes on the study in general: Exclusion as indistinguishable affected some V segments, including TRBV6-2 and TRBV6-3. Listed as cytomegalovirus-associated were 150 or so TCR beta chains.

Regarding this clone: Its antigen is undetermined.

The sample was PBMCs. V and J are TRBV28 and TRBJ2-2; 7 positions match TRBD1. This clonotype was sampled from a female donor in good health and CMV-seropositive. The DNA for the CDR3 is TGTGCCAGCAGTACAAGGGGGCAACACACCGGGGAGCTGTTTTTT. It encodes CASSTRGQHTGELFF. Full variable domain (missing parts from reference TRBV28 and TRBJ2-2): DVKVTQSSRYLVKRTGEKVFLECVQDMDHENMFWYRQDPGLGLRLIYFSYDVKMKEKGDIPEGYSVSREKKERFSLILESASTNQTSMYLCASSTRGQHTGELFFGEGSRLTVL.